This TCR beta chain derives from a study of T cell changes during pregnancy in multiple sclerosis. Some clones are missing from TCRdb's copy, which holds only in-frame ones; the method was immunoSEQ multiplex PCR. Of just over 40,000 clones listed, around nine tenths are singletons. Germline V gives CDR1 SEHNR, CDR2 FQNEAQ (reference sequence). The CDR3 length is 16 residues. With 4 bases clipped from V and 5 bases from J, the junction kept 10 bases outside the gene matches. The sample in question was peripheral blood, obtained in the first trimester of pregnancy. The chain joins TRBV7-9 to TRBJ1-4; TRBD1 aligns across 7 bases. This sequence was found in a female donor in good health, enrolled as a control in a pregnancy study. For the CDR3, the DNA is TGTGCCAGCAGCTCCCTTGGAGGGGACAGCAATGAAAAACTGTTTTTT. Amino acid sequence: CASSSLGGDSNEKLFF.